Following are 17 T cell receptor beta chains from one sample sequenced in a study of OX40 agonist ivuxolimab in advanced cancers. The assay was immunoSEQ multiplex PCR, and TCRdb's table has in-frame clones only and misses some. This sample has more than 80,000 clones, with just under 90% found just once. This specimen consisted of CD4+ or CD8+ T cells sorted from blood, obtained in a trial of the OX40 agonist ivuxolimab. Every receptor here comes from an adult with an advanced solid tumor such as melanoma, head and neck, liver or kidney cancer.

The V call is TRBV7-2, the J call TRBJ2-7, with 9 bases that match TRBD2. J gave up 6 bases and V 5 bases, and 11 bases lay outside the gene matches. Germline values: CDR1 SGHTA, CDR2 FQGNSA. This CDR3 has 15 amino acids. This CDR3 is CASSPVPVAGAEQYF. In DNA, the CDR3 is TGTGCCAGCAGCCCCGTCCCAGTAGCGGGAGCCGAGCAGTACTTC.

The chain employs TRBV6-6 and TRBJ1-1; D gene uncertain. Trimming stripped 0 bases from V and 1 base from J, with 9 bases between. The CDR3 has 15 residues. Germline V gives CDR1 MNHNY, CDR2 SVGAGI (reference sequence). Here the CDR3 reads CASSYSTKQNTEAFF. CDR3 nucleotides: TGTGCCAGCAGTTACTCGACCAAACAGAACACTGAAGCTTTCTTT.

The chain employs TRBV29-1 and TRBJ1-3; D ambiguous. The CDR3 is made up of 12 amino acids. V was cut by 4 bases and J by 1 base, with 5 bases left in between. The V gene's germline CDR1 is SQVTM and CDR2 ANQGSEA. This chain's CDR3 is CSVGGSGNTIYF. CDR3 bases: TGCAGCGTTGGGGGTTCTGGAAACACCATATATTTT.

V is TRBV15 and J is TRBJ2-1; 12 bases line up with TRBD2. The CDR3 spans 14 residues. J was trimmed by 7 bases and V by 6 bases; bases with no gene match: 4. Per germline, CDR1 LNHNV and CDR2 YYDKDF (reference sequence). This chain's CDR3 is CATRGTSGPNEQFF. CDR3 sequence (DNA): TGTGCCACCAGGGGGACTAGCGGGCCAAATGAGCAGTTCTTC.

This chain joins TRBV19 and TRBJ1-1, with 10 positions matching TRBD1. Germline V gene sequence: CDR1 LNHDA, CDR2 SQIVND (reference sequence). The CDR3 is made up of 15 amino acids. V dropped 4 bases and J dropped 4; count of bases not matched to a gene: 6. For the CDR3, the DNA is TGTGCCAGTAGTAGGGGACAGGGGTGGGGCACTGAAGCTTTCTTT. This translates into CASSRGQGWGTEAFF.

The rearrangement uses TRBV6-5 and TRBJ1-2; the D gene is possibly TRBD1 (6 bases). CDR1 and CDR2 from the germline V gene are MNHEY and SVGAGI. V was trimmed by 7 bases and J by 6 bases, leaving 21 bases between them. This CDR3 is 15 amino acids long. DNA for the CDR3: TGTGCCAGCACTCCAGAGGGGGGCAGGAGGGATGGCTACACCTTC. This sequence encodes CASTPEGGRRDGYTF.

The CDR3 spells CASSLQGGEQYF. The CDR3 DNA sequence: TGTGCCAGCAGCCTACAGGGGGGCGAGCAGTACTTC. The chain combines TRBV7-3 with TRBJ2-7, with 8 bases matching TRBD1. Germline V gene lookup returns CDR1 SGHTA and CDR2 FQGTGA. V was clipped by 5 bases and J by 6 bases; unmatched bases: 3. The CDR3 extends over 12 amino acids.

The CDR3 protein is CASSKAYDRGPYYEQYF. In nucleotides, the CDR3 is TGTGCCAGCAGCAAAGCCTACGACAGGGGGCCTTACTACGAGCAGTACTTC. The J gene is TRBJ2-7, the V gene TRBV21-1; whether TRBD1, the table's D call, matches the DNA was not checked. TRBV21-1 is a pseudogene segment. This CDR3 is 17 amino acids long.

This chain connects TRBV18 to TRBJ2-3, with D hard to call. Germline assignment: CDR1 KGHSH and CDR2 LQKENI. The CDR3 length is 14 residues. V gave up 3 bases and J gave up 6 bases, with 13 bases separating them. CDR3 DNA: TGTGCCAGCTCACCTGCAGCCTCAAGGGATACGCAGTATTTT. This translates into CASSPAASRDTQYF.

V and J are TRBV19 and TRBJ2-2, with 11 bases matching TRBD1. The germline CDR1 and CDR2 sequences are LNHDA and SQIVND (reference sequence). Trimming took 6 bases from V and 1 from J; bases not matched to a gene: 4. The CDR3 is made up of 16 amino acids. CDR3 sequence (DNA): TGTGCCAGTAGCTGGGGGACAGGGGGGAACACCGGGGAGCTGTTTTTT. As protein: CASSWGTGGNTGELFF.

This chain links TRBV30 with TRBJ1-5, with D possibly matching TRBD1 (5 bases). Germline V CDR1 and CDR2: GTSNPN, SVGIG (reference sequence). The CDR3 sequence is 16 residues long. Trimming took off 4 bases at V and 0 bases at J, with 16 bases between the two ends. The CDR3 is CAWTAAGTYSNQPQHF. The DNA of the CDR3 is TGTGCCTGGACGGCGGCAGGGACCTATAGCAATCAGCCCCAGCATTTT. Drawing the rest from reference TRBV30 and TRBJ1-5, the complete variable domain is SQTIHQWPATLVQPVGSPLSLECTVEGTSNPNLYWYRQAAGRGLQLLFYSVGIGQISSEVPQNLSASRPQDRQFILSSKKLLLSDSGFYLCAWTAAGTYSNQPQHFGDGTRLSIL.

This rearrangement joins TRBV9 to TRBJ2-1; TRBD2 matches at 7 bases. Germline V gives CDR1 SGDLS, CDR2 YYNGEE. V lost 3 bases to trimming and J lost 5 bases; unmatched junction nucleotides: 5. The CDR3 runs 14 residues. The CDR3 DNA reads as TGTGCCAGCAGCGGATCTAGCGGACACAATGAGCAGTTCTTC. Amino acid sequence: CASSGSSGHNEQFF.

This chain joins TRBV18 and TRBJ2-7; the match to TRBD1 covers 10 bases. Germline V gives CDR1 KGHSH, CDR2 LQKENI. CDR3 size: 14 residues. The ends lost 4 bases at V and 5 bases at J; junction bases unmatched: 5. The CDR3 coding sequence is TGTGCCAGCTCACTAGGGACAGGGGCTAACGAGCAGTACTTC. Residues: CASSLGTGANEQYF.

V usage is TRBV7-9 and J usage is TRBJ2-5; maybe TRBD1 (5 bases). Between the trimmed V and J ends, which lost 6 bases and 0 bases, there was a span of 14 bases. This CDR3 contains 15 residues. Germline V gene lookup returns CDR1 SEHNR and CDR2 FQNEAQ (reference sequence). CDR3 protein: CASSHKGSDQETQYF. Here the CDR3 DNA reads TGTGCCAGCAGTCATAAGGGGTCAGACCAAGAGACCCAGTACTTC. The variable domain in full, with the rest retrieved from reference TRBV7-9 and TRBJ2-5, is DTGVSQNPRHKITKRGQNVTFRCDPISEHNRLYWYRQTLGQGPEFLTYFQNEAQLEKSRLLSDRFSAERPKGSFSTLEIQRTEQGDSAMYLCASSHKGSDQETQYFGPGTRLLVL.

J is TRBJ2-3 and V is TRBV7-2; 13 nucleotides align to TRBD2. CDR1 is SGHTA and CDR2 is FQGNSA in the germline V gene. After removal of 5 bases from V and 5 bases from J, the junction contained 4 bases not matched to a gene. The CDR3 totals 15 residues. The CDR3 protein is CASSPTSGGRDTQYF. As DNA, the CDR3 is TGTGCCAGCAGCCCGACTAGCGGGGGGAGAGATACGCAGTATTTT.

The chain couples TRBV6-5 to TRBJ1-1; the D is unclear. Trimming pared 7 bases from V and 1 base from J, leaving 10 bases between. Germline V lookup: CDR1 MNHEY, CDR2 SVGAGI. The CDR3 spans 13 residues. The CDR3 DNA sequence: TGTGCCAGCACCCTGACATCGAACACTGAAGCTTTCTTT. Protein sequence: CASTLTSNTEAFF.

The chain combines TRBV29-1 with TRBJ2-3; weak D call: TRBD2 (8 bases). The V and J ends lost 0 bases and 4 bases respectively, with 17 bases between them. The CDR3 runs 16 residues. Germline loops: CDR1 SQVTM, CDR2 ANQGSEA. Written as DNA, the CDR3 is TGCAGCGTTGAAGATGGGAACAGGGGACTAGCAGATACGCAGTATTTT. It is translated as CSVEDGNRGLADTQYF.